These T cell receptor beta chains were read from a single sample in a study of graft-versus-host responses after intestinal transplantation. Data came from immunoSEQ multiplex PCR; TCRdb stores just in-frame clones and leaves some out. Seen here are about 86,000 clones, about 88% observed once, and the top ten hold approximately 0.28%. The antigens of these receptors remain unknown. This sample comprised unstimulated CD4+ T cells sorted from spleen or lymph node cells, obtained before transplant. Every receptor here comes from a human donor who was the organ donor for an intestinal transplant. The CDR3 runs from the conserved cysteine through the conserved F or W. Fields, in order: D gene, clone size, V gene, J gene, CDR3 DNA, CDR3 protein. D genes are given only for firm matches. Where a row states a size, it is once, few, many or the class of an expanded clone; other rows omit it.

d_gene: .; abundance: .; v_gene: TRBV21-1; j_gene: TRBJ2-2; CDR3nt: TGTGCGCACCTCCTCTCCAGCCGGGACACCGGGGAGCTGTTTTTT; CDR3aa: CAHLLSSRDTGELFF
d_gene: .; abundance: .; v_gene: TRBV18; j_gene: TRBJ1-2; CDR3nt: TGTGCCAGCTCACCAACTCCCTCAGGGGCCACAACCTATGGCTACACCTTC; CDR3aa: CASSPTPSGATTYGYTF
d_gene: TRBD2; abundance: .; v_gene: TRBV5-4; j_gene: TRBJ2-3; CDR3nt: TGTGCCAGCAGCTTGCACGGGAGGGCCTTCACAGATACGCAGTATTTT; CDR3aa: CASSLHGRAFTDTQYF
d_gene: TRBD1; abundance: .; v_gene: TRBV2; j_gene: TRBJ2-1; CDR3nt: TGTGCCAGCAGGGGGGACAGGGGAACCTACAATGAGCAGTTCTTC; CDR3aa: CASRGDRGTYNEQFF
d_gene: .; abundance: .; v_gene: TRBV18; j_gene: TRBJ2-1; CDR3nt: TGTGCCAGCTCACCACCGGGGGGAGCCCCTAACAATGAGCAGTTCTTC; CDR3aa: CASSPPGGAPNNEQFF
d_gene: TRBD2; abundance: .; v_gene: TRBV6-5; j_gene: TRBJ2-1; CDR3nt: TGTGCCAGCGTTGGGAATCCTAGGGAGGGTGAGCAGTTCTTC; CDR3aa: CASVGNPREGEQFF
d_gene: .; abundance: .; v_gene: TRBV5-1; j_gene: TRBJ1-4; CDR3nt: TGCGCCAGTACCGGCACAGACGGCGAAAAACTGTTTTTT; CDR3aa: CASTGTDGEKLFF
d_gene: .; abundance: .; v_gene: TRBV6-6; j_gene: TRBJ2-7; CDR3nt: TGTGCCAGCAGTTACTCGAAATCCGGGACTCGATACGAGCAGTACTTC; CDR3aa: CASSYSKSGTRYEQYF
d_gene: .; abundance: .; v_gene: TRBV6-5; j_gene: TRBJ2-7; CDR3nt: TGTGCCAGCAGCAAACAGGGTCCCTACTACGAGCAGTACTTC; CDR3aa: CASSKQGPYYEQYF
d_gene: .; abundance: .; v_gene: TRBV15; j_gene: TRBJ2-4; CDR3nt: TGTGCCACCAGCAGAGTGGAGGGCGGCTTCGCCAAAAACATTCAGTACTTC; CDR3aa: CATSRVEGGFAKNIQYF
d_gene: TRBD2; abundance: .; v_gene: TRBV30; j_gene: TRBJ2-3; CDR3nt: TGTGCCTGGAGTGCCCATTATGGTCGACTAGCGGGTAACTCAGATACGCAGTATTTT; CDR3aa: CAWSAHYGRLAGNSDTQYF
d_gene: TRBD1; abundance: .; v_gene: TRBV7-2; j_gene: TRBJ2-5; CDR3nt: TGTGCCAGCAGCTTAGGGGGACAGGGGGCGCAGGAGACCCAGTACTTC; CDR3aa: CASSLGGQGAQETQYF
d_gene: .; abundance: .; v_gene: TRBV6-1; j_gene: TRBJ1-2; CDR3nt: TGTGCCAGCAGCCCAGGTTCGGTTGACGGCTACACCTTC; CDR3aa: CASSPGSVDGYTF
d_gene: TRBD2; abundance: .; v_gene: TRBV9; j_gene: TRBJ2-1; CDR3nt: TGTGCCAGCAGCCCGCGACTAGCGGGAGGGGGCAATGAGCAGTTCTTC; CDR3aa: CASSPRLAGGGNEQFF
d_gene: TRBD1; abundance: .; v_gene: TRBV7-9; j_gene: TRBJ1-4; CDR3nt: TGTGCCAGCAGCATACGAAGGGACAGGGGTAATGAAAAACTGTTTTTT; CDR3aa: CASSIRRDRGNEKLFF
d_gene: TRBD2; abundance: .; v_gene: TRBV2; j_gene: TRBJ2-1; CDR3nt: TGTGCCAGCACCCTAATAGCGGGAGAATCCTACAATGAGCAGTTCTTC; CDR3aa: CASTLIAGESYNEQFF
d_gene: .; abundance: once; v_gene: TRBV28; j_gene: TRBJ1-2; CDR3nt: TGTGCCAGCAGTTTCCGACAGGTGTATGGCTACACCTTC; CDR3aa: CASSFRQVYGYTF
d_gene: .; abundance: .; v_gene: TRBV9; j_gene: TRBJ2-1; CDR3nt: TGTGCCAGCAGCCAAATAGGGGTTGAGCAGTTCTTC; CDR3aa: CASSQIGVEQFF
d_gene: TRBD1; abundance: .; v_gene: TRBV5-1; j_gene: TRBJ2-3; CDR3nt: TGCGCCAGCAGCCCGGACAGGACGACAGATACGCAGTATTTT; CDR3aa: CASSPDRTTDTQYF
d_gene: .; abundance: .; v_gene: TRBV4-3; j_gene: TRBJ1-2; CDR3nt: TGCGCCAGCAGCGTTATACATGCTAACTATGGCTACACCTTC; CDR3aa: CASSVIHANYGYTF
d_gene: TRBD2; abundance: once; v_gene: TRBV28; j_gene: TRBJ2-1; CDR3nt: TGTGCCAGCGGACCCGCCCCGGCTAGCGGGACGGATGAGCAGTTCTTC; CDR3aa: CASGPAPASGTDEQFF
d_gene: TRBD1; abundance: .; v_gene: TRBV11-2; j_gene: TRBJ1-2; CDR3nt: TGTGCCAGCAACCGGGACAGGGGGCTTGGCTACACCTTC; CDR3aa: CASNRDRGLGYTF
d_gene: TRBD1; abundance: .; v_gene: TRBV4-3; j_gene: TRBJ1-2; CDR3nt: TGCGCCAGCAGCCAAGATTACAGGGGCTCTGGCTACACCTTC; CDR3aa: CASSQDYRGSGYTF
d_gene: .; abundance: .; v_gene: TRBV5-4; j_gene: TRBJ2-3; CDR3nt: TGTGCCAGCAGCTGGGCAAGGAGGGGCTCCACAGATACGCAGTATTTT; CDR3aa: CASSWARRGSTDTQYF
d_gene: TRBD1; abundance: .; v_gene: TRBV5-1; j_gene: TRBJ2-7; CDR3nt: TGCGCCAGCAGCCCCGGACAGGTCAGGTTCGAGCAGTACTTC; CDR3aa: CASSPGQVRFEQYF
d_gene: .; abundance: .; v_gene: TRBV11-3; j_gene: TRBJ2-5; CDR3nt: TGTGCCAGCAGCTTTGGCTTCAGCGGGCAAGAGACCCAGTACTTC; CDR3aa: CASSFGFSGQETQYF
d_gene: .; abundance: once; v_gene: TRBV6-1; j_gene: TRBJ2-3; CDR3nt: TGTGCCAGCAGCCTTCGTCGGGCAGATACGCAGTATTTT; CDR3aa: CASSLRRADTQYF
d_gene: TRBD2; abundance: .; v_gene: TRBV6-5; j_gene: TRBJ2-3; CDR3nt: TGTGCCAGCGGGGGGCGGGGGGCAGATACGCAGTATTTT; CDR3aa: CASGGRGADTQYF
d_gene: TRBD2; abundance: .; v_gene: TRBV6-4; j_gene: TRBJ2-1; CDR3nt: TGTGCCAGCAGTCCGGGACTAGCGGGAGTAAATGAGCAGTTCTTC; CDR3aa: CASSPGLAGVNEQFF